This TCR beta chain was documented in a study of cytomegalovirus exposure and HLA in healthy donors. Findings and caveats of the study: CMV serostatus alone was available as immune exposure information. TCR beta V- and J-gene trimming was later associated with a missense DCLRE1C variant.

J was trimmed by 6 bases and V by 5 bases; bases with no gene match: 6. The CDR3 sequence is 15 residues long. Germline V gene data show CDR1 as SGHTA and CDR2 as FQGNSA. This clone was seen only a few times. Its antigen is not known. PCR involved 60 Vbeta and 13 Jbeta primers. The method was immunoSEQ multiplex PCR; TCRdb's version includes in-frame clones alone and lacks a portion of them. This table has some 180,000 clones, approximately 84% appearing once. The specimen sequenced was PBMCs. This chain joins TRBV7-2 and TRBJ2-2; TRBD2 matches 10 bases. This clonotype was obtained from a girl between 5 and 17 years old in good health and CMV-seropositive. The CDR3 coding sequence is TGTGCCAGCAGCACGGGACTAGCGAGACCCGGGGAGCTGTTTTTT. It yields the protein CASSTGLARPGELFF.